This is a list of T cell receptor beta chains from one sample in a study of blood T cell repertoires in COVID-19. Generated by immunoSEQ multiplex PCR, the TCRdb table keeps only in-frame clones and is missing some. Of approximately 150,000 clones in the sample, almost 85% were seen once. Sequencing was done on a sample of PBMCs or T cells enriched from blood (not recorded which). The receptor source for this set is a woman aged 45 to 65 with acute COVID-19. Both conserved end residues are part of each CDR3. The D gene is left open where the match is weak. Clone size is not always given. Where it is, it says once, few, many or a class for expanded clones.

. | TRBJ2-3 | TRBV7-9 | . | TGTGCCAGCCGACTTAGCACAGATACGCAGTATTTT | CASRLSTDTQYF
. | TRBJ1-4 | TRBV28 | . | TGTGCCAGCAGTTTATACCGGGACTTAAGTGAAAAACTGTTTTTT | CASSLYRDLSEKLFF
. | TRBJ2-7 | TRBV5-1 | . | TGCGCCAGCAGCTTGGGCGGTTCTACTTCCTACGAGCAGTACTTC | CASSLGGSTSYEQYF
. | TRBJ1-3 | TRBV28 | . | TGTGCCAGCAGTTTACAGGGTAGAAACACCATATATTTT | CASSLQGRNTIYF
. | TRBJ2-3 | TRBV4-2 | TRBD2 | TGTGCCAGCAGCCAAGAACCCGTGCGGGAGGGCACAGATACGCAGTATTTT | CASSQEPVREGTDTQYF
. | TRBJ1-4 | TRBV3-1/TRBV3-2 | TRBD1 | TGTGCCAGCAGCCAGGCCGGGACAGGGGCCGGAAAACTGTTTTTT | CASSQAGTGAGKLFF
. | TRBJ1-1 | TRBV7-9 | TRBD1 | TGTGCCAGCAGCACCCGACAGGGGAGTACTGAAGCTTTCTTT | CASSTRQGSTEAFF
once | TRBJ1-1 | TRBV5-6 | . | TGTGCCAGCAGCTTGGACAGACGACGGAACACTGAAGCTTTCTTT | CASSLDRRRNTEAFF
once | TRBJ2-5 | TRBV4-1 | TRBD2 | TGCGCCAGCAGCCCAGGACTAGCGCAACCTTCTGAGACCCAGTACTTC | CASSPGLAQPSETQYF
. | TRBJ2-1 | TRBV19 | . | TGTGCCAGTAGTATCAGCGACTACAGCTCCTACAATGAGCAGTTCTTC | CASSISDYSSYNEQFF
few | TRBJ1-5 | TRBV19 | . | TGTGCCAGTAATAAGGGGGTCGGGTTGAATAGCAATCAGCCCCAGCATTTT | CASNKGVGLNSNQPQHF
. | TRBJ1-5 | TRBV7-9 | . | TGTGCCAGCAGCTTACAGGGTGGCAATCAGCCCCAGCATTTT | CASSLQGGNQPQHF
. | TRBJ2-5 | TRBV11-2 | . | TGTGCCAGCAGCCCCTACTCCGGGGCCCAGTACTTC | CASSPYSGAQYF
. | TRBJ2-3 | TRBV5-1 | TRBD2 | TGCGCCAGCAGCCTTAGCGGGAGTACCAGCACAGATACGCAGTATTTT | CASSLSGSTSTDTQYF
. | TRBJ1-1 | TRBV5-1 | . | TGCGCCAGCAGCCCCCCGCGGCAGTCTGAAGCGGCTTTCTTT | CASSPPRQSEAAFF
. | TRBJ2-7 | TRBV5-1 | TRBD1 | TGCGCCAGCAGCGCACAGGGGGGAAACTCCTACGAGCAGTACTTC | CASSAQGGNSYEQYF
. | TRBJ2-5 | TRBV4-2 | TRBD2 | TGTGCCAGCAGCCAAGATCTGGCTAGCGGGCAAGAGACCCAGTACTTC | CASSQDLASGQETQYF
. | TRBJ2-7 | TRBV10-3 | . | TGTGCCATCAGTGACAGGGGTCCCAACGAGCAGTACTTC | CAISDRGPNEQYF
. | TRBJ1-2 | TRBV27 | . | TGTGCCAGCCTGAAAGCCGGGACAAATGGCTACACCTTC | CASLKAGTNGYTF
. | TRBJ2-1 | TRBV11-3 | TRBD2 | TGTGCCAGCAGCTTAAGCGGGAGGGTCAATGAGCAGTTCTTC | CASSLSGRVNEQFF
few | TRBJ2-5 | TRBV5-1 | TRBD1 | TGCGCCAGCAGCCAGGACAGGGTTGGGTTGAGAGAGACCCAGTACTTC | CASSQDRVGLRETQYF
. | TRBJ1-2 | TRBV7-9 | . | TGTGCCAGCAGCTCAGGAGCCGGGACTGATGGCTACACCTTC | CASSSGAGTDGYTF
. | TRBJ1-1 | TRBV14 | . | TGTGCCAGCAGCCTAGTAAGACTGCAAAGTGAAGCTTTCTTT | CASSLVRLQSEAFF
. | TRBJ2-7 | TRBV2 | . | TGTGCCAGCAAGGAGGGACGATCAACCTACGAGCAGTACTTC | CASKEGRSTYEQYF
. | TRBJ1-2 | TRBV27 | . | TGTGCCAGCACCTCCCCGGGGGAGGAATATGGCTACACCTTC | CASTSPGEEYGYTF
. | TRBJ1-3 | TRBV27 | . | TGTGCCAGCAGCCCGAGGACAGCCTCGGGGGGAAACACCATATATTTT | CASSPRTASGGNTIYF
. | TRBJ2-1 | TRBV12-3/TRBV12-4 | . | TGTGCCAGCAGTATTATCACCCGTAGGCAGTTCTTC | CASSIITRRQFF
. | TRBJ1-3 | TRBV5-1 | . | TGCGCCAGCAGGTTGACCAGCGGTGGAAACACCATATATTTT | CASRLTSGGNTIYF
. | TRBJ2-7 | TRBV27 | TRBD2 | TGTGCCAGCAGTTCCCGGACTAGCGGGATTTACGAGCAGTACTTC | CASSSRTSGIYEQYF
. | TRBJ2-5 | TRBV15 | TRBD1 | TGTGCCACTAGTGGGACAGGGAGGATAGAGACCCAGTACTTC | CATSGTGRIETQYF
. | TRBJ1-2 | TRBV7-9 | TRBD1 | TGTGCCAGCAGCTTAGAGGGGGCGGCGGGCTATGGCTACACCTTC | CASSLEGAAGYGYTF
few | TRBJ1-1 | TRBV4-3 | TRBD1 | TGCGCCAGCAGCCAAGATCTGGGACAGGGGAACACTGAAGCTTTCTTT | CASSQDLGQGNTEAFF
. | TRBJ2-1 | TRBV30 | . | TGTGCCTGGCACGGGACTTCTGATGAGCAGTTCTTC | CAWHGTSDEQFF
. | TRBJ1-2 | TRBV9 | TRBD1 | TGTGCCAGCAGCCAGTTGACAGGGAATGATGGCTACACCTTC | CASSQLTGNDGYTF
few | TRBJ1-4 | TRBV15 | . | TGTGCCACCAGCAGAGACGGACAAAATGAAAAACTGTTTTTT | CATSRDGQNEKLFF
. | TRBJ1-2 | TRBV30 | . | TGTGCCTGGGGGAGGAACTATGGCTACACCTTC | CAWGRNYGYTF
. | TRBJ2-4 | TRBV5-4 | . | TGTGCCAGCAGCTTGGGACAGCCCGGCGAAAACATTCAGTACTTC | CASSLGQPGENIQYF
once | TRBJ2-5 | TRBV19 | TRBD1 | TGTGCCAGTAGAGCGACAGGGAACGTTCGGACCCAGTACTTC | CASRATGNVRTQYF
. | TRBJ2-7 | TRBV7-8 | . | TGTGCCAGCAGCTACCCATTGGCGGAGAGCTCCTACGAGCAGTACTTC | CASSYPLAESSYEQYF
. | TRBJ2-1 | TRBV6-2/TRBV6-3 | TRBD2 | TGTGCCAGCAGTTACGGGGCTAGCGGGAGAGTAGGTGAGCAGTTCTTC | CASSYGASGRVGEQFF
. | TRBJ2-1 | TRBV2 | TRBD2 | TGTGCCAGCAGACCGGGACTATCCTACAATGAGCAGTTCTTC | CASRPGLSYNEQFF
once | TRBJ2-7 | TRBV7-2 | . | TGTGCCAGCAGCCCACAGGGCCTGTCCTCCTACGAGCAGTACTTC | CASSPQGLSSYEQYF
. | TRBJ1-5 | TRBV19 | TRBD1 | TGTGCCAGTAGTATTGTGGACAGGCAGCCCCAGCATTTT | CASSIVDRQPQHF
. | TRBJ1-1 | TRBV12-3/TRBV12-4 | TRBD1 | TGTGCCAGCAAAAGGGGGCAAGGATTCGAAGCTTTCTTT | CASKRGQGFEAFF
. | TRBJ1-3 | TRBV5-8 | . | TGTGCCAGCAGCTTGGTGAGGTTCTCTGGAAACACCATATATTTT | CASSLVRFSGNTIYF
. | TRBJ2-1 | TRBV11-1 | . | TGTGCCAGCAGCCCAGGGGACCGTCTCTCCTACAATGAGCAGTTCTTC | CASSPGDRLSYNEQFF
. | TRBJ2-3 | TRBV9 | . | TGTGCCAGCAGCGTAGAAGTACTCGCAGATACGCAGTATTTT | CASSVEVLADTQYF
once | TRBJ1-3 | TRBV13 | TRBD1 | TGTGCCAGCAGCTTAGAGACAGGGGCTGGAAACACCATATATTTT | CASSLETGAGNTIYF
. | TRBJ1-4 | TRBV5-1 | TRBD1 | TGCGCCAGCAGCTTGGGGGGACCCTCCCCCGGGACAGGGCCAACAACTAATGAAAAACTGTTTTTT | CASSLGGPSPGTGPTTNEKLFF
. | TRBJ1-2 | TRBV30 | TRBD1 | TGTGCCTGGAGTTCTTGGGGACAGGGGGCTGGTGGCTACACCTTC | CAWSSWGQGAGGYTF
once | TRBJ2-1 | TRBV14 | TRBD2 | TGTGCCAGCAGCCAAGTAGCGGGATATGAGCAGTTCTTC | CASSQVAGYEQFF
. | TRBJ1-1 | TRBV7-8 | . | TGTGCCAGCAGCTTACGTCCAGGGATGGACACTGAAGCTTTCTTT | CASSLRPGMDTEAFF
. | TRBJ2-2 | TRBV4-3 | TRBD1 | TGCGCCAGCAGCCATAAAGCACCGGGACAGGGGACGAGTAAAGGGGCCGGGGAGCTGTTTTTT | CASSHKAPGQGTSKGAGELFF
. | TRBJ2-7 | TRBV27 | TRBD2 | TGTGCCAGCAGGCTAGCGGGGGTTGACTACGAGCAGTACTTC | CASRLAGVDYEQYF